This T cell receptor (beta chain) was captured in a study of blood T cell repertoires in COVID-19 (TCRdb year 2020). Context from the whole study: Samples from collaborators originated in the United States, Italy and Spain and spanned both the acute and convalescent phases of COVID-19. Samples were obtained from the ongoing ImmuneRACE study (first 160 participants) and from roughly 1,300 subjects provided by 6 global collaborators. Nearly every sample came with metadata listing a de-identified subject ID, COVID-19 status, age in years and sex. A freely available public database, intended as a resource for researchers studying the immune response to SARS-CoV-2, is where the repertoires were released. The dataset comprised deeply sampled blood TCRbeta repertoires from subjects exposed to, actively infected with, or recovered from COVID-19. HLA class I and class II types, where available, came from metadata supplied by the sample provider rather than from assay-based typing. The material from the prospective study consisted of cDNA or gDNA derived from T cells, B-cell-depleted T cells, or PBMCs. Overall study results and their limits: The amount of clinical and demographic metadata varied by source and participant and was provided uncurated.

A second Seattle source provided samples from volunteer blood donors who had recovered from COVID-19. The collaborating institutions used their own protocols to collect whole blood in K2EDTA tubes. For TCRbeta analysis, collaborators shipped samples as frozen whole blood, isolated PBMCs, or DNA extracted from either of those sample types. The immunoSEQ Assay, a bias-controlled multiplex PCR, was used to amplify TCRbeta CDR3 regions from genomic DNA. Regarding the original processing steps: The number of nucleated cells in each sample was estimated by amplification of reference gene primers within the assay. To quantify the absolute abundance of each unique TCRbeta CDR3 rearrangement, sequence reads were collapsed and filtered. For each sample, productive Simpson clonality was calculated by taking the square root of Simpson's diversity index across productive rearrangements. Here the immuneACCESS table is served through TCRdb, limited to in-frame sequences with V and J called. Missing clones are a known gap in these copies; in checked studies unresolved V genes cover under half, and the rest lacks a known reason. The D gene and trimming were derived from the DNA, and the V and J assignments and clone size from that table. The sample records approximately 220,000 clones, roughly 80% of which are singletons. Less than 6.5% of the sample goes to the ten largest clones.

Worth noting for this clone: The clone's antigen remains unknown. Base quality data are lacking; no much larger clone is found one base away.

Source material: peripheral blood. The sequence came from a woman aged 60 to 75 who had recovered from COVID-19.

The DNA sequence is TGCAGCGTTCGAAGCGGGCCAGACTATGGCTACACCTTC. Translated, this gives CSVRSGPDYGYTF. This sequence uses TRBV29-1 and TRBJ1-2; too little of a D gene remains to name it. V is cut by 5 bases and J by 3 bases, and the space between the germline ends is 13 bases. Reading from cysteine to phenylalanine, the CDR3 counts 13 amino acids. The read is trimmed to its CDR3 DNA, 39 bases read in frame from base 1. The germline V gene supplies CDR1 SQVTM and CDR2 ANQGSEA.